A single sample gave rise to the 24 T cell receptor beta chains below, sequenced in a study of cytomegalovirus exposure and HLA in healthy donors. This PCR relied on a set of 60 Vbeta primers and 13 Jbeta primers. TCRdb's table, derived via immunoSEQ multiplex PCR, lists solely in-frame clones and lacks some. The profile shows some 150,000 clones, 60% to 80% of them singletons. Sequencing was carried out using PBMCs. The source of these receptors is a man aged 35 to 55 in good health and CMV-seronegative.

The chain has TRBV5-5 and TRBJ1-2; D gene unclear. The germline V and J ends were trimmed by 0 bases and 4 bases, with 10 bases remaining between them. The CDR3 runs 14 residues. In germline, CDR1 is SGHKS, CDR2 YYEKEE (reference sequence). The CDR3 protein is CASSLDGFGYGYTF. In nucleotides, the CDR3 is TGTGCCAGCAGCTTGGACGGGTTCGGCTATGGCTACACCTTC.

The chain is built from TRBV18 and TRBJ1-1; D possibly corresponds to TRBD1 (6 bases). The CDR3 is made up of 14 amino acids. Trimming cost V 2 bases and J 1 base, with 8 bases left between them. The germline V gene has CDR1 KGHSH and CDR2 LQKENI. This CDR3 reads CASSPGGGNTEAFF. DNA of the CDR3: TGTGCCAGCTCACCAGGGGGCGGGAACACTGAAGCTTTCTTT.

In nucleotides, the CDR3 is TGTGCCAGCAGTTTATTTGGACAGATTCCCTCCTACGAGCAGTACTTC. This sequence encodes CASSLFGQIPSYEQYF. This chain uses TRBV27 with TRBJ2-7, with D possibly matching TRBD1 (6 bases). The CDR3 sequence is 16 residues long. Germline V gene sequence: CDR1 MNHEY, CDR2 SMNVEV (reference sequence). The V and J ends lost 1 base and 0 bases respectively, with 13 bases between them.

The chain joins TRBV9 to TRBJ2-5; 9 bases are a match to TRBD2. V trimming: 0 bases; J trimming: 2 bases; junction bases outside the gene matches: 5. The CDR3 has 16 amino acids. The germline gives CDR1 SGDLS, CDR2 YYNGEE. The CDR3 loop reads CASSVGLAGPQETQYF. Here the CDR3 DNA reads TGTGCCAGCAGCGTAGGTCTAGCGGGACCACAAGAGACCCAGTACTTC.

The CDR3 DNA sequence: TGTGCCAGCAGTGGGGGGGGCATATATGGTGGCTACACCTTC. Amino acid sequence: CASSGGGIYGGYTF. The chain carries TRBV2 and TRBJ1-2; a possible D gene is TRBD1 (6 bases). V lost 4 bases to trimming and J lost 7 bases, with 16 bases between them. Germline lookup yields CDR1 SNHLY and CDR2 FYNNEI. This CDR3 is built from 14 residues.

The V and J genes are TRBV4-2 and TRBJ1-2; a weak D match, TRBD1 (5 bases). CDR1 is LGHNA and CDR2 is YNFKEQ in the germline V gene. Trimming took off 0 bases at V and 7 bases at J, with 12 bases between the two ends. The CDR3 contains 14 residues. The CDR3 region has the DNA TGTGCCAGCAGCCAAGAGGGGGGGACCCGTGGCTACACCTTC. Translating gives CASSQEGGTRGYTF.

The chain joins TRBV18 to TRBJ1-1; 9 bases agree with TRBD1. Germline CDR1 reads KGHSH; CDR2 reads LQKENI. Trimming cost V 3 bases and J 3 bases; bases outside gene matches: 5. The CDR3 extends over 15 amino acids. CDR3 amino acids: CASSPYRDRDTEAFF. Written as DNA, the CDR3 is TGTGCCAGCTCACCGTACCGGGACAGGGACACTGAAGCTTTCTTT.

This chain uses TRBV29-1 with TRBJ1-1; 7 bases align to TRBD1. V lost 4 bases and J lost 10; bases outside the gene matches: 6. The CDR3 is 11 residues long. Germline V lookup: CDR1 SQVTM, CDR2 ANQGSEA. The CDR3 sequence is CSVGDSRGAFF. The CDR3 DNA sequence: TGCAGCGTTGGGGACAGCCGCGGAGCTTTCTTT.

V and J are TRBV5-5 and TRBJ1-3; D is possibly TRBD1 (5 bases). V was trimmed by 0 bases and J by 2 bases, leaving 6 bases between them. The length of the CDR3 is 14 residues. From germline, CDR1 is SGHKS and CDR2 YYEKEE (reference sequence). As DNA, the CDR3 is TGTGCCAGCAGCTTGGACAGGACTGGAAACACCATATATTTT. This sequence encodes CASSLDRTGNTIYF. The full variable domain, completed using reference TRBV5-5 and TRBJ1-3, is DAGVTQSPTHLIKTRGQQVTLRCSPISGHKSVSWYQQVLGQGPQFIFQYYEKEERGRGNFPDRFSARQFPNYSSELNVNALLLGDSALYLCASSLDRTGNTIYFGEGSWLTVV.

This clone was observed a single time. V is TRBV7-2 and J is TRBJ2-5; TRBD1 agrees at 8 bases. This CDR3 has 14 residues. The V gene end was trimmed by 5 bases and the J gene end by 2 bases; junction bases not matched to a gene: 4. Germline V lookup: CDR1 SGHTA, CDR2 FQGNSA. CDR3 sequence (DNA): TGTGCCAGCAGCCGTAACAGGGGGCAAGAGACCCAGTACTTC. Residues: CASSRNRGQETQYF.

This clone appeared a single time. The rearrangement links TRBV9 to TRBJ2-3; the match to TRBD2 covers 9 bases. The germline V gene has CDR1 SGDLS and CDR2 YYNGEE. V was clipped by 0 bases and J by 2 bases; unmatched bases: 7. This CDR3 spans 17 amino acids. This CDR3 is CASSVDSASGVTDTQYF. CDR3 coding DNA: TGTGCCAGCAGCGTAGATTCGGCTAGCGGGGTCACAGATACGCAGTATTTT.

This clone is a singleton in its sample. The chain is built from TRBV28 and TRBJ1-5; 8 bases line up with TRBD1. The CDR3 is made up of 15 amino acids. J lost 4 bases, V lost 1 base, and 3 bases had no gene match. CDR1 is MDHEN, CDR2 SYDVKM, per germline. The chain's CDR3 is CASSLLTGANQPQHF. The DNA of the CDR3 is TGTGCCAGCAGTTTATTGACAGGGGCTAATCAGCCCCAGCATTTT. The full variable domain, its missing parts supplied by reference TRBV28 and TRBJ1-5, is DVKVTQSSRYLVKRTGEKVFLECVQDMDHENMFWYRQDPGLGLRLIYFSYDVKMKEKGDIPEGYSVSREKKERFSLILESASTNQTSMYLCASSLLTGANQPQHFGDGTRLSIL.

The genes are TRBV7-6 and TRBJ1-4, with D possibly matching TRBD1 (6 bases). This CDR3 region has 14 residues. V was clipped by 5 bases and J by 8 bases, with 15 bases between them. Germline CDR1 reads SGHVS; CDR2 reads FNYEAQ. The CDR3 protein is CASSPLQGTEKLFF. The CDR3 nucleotides are TGTGCCAGCAGCCCCTTACAGGGAACGGAAAAACTGTTTTTT.

The chain uses TRBV7-2 and TRBJ1-6, with D perhaps matching TRBD1 (6 bases). This CDR3 has 14 amino acids. Germline CDR1 SGHTA, CDR2 FQGNSA. V was shortened by 1 base and J by 7 bases, with 8 bases between the two germline ends. CDR3 in DNA: TGTGCCAGCAGCTTAGACAGGGTAAATTCACCCCTCCACTTT. It yields the protein CASSLDRVNSPLHF.

The rearrangement uses TRBV15 and TRBJ2-7, with 7 positions matching TRBD2. The J segment lost 5 bases and the V segment lost 5 bases, leaving 15 bases of the junction unmatched. CDR1 is LNHNV, CDR2 YYDKDF, per germline (reference sequence). The CDR3 loop spans 16 amino acids. The chain's CDR3 is CATSSPFGTTNHEQYF. In DNA, the CDR3 is TGTGCCACCAGCTCTCCTTTTGGGACTACTAATCACGAGCAGTACTTC.

The genes are TRBV5-4 and TRBJ2-5, with TRBD1 identical over 7 bases. V shed 2 bases and J 2 bases; nucleotides not matched to a gene: 6. CDR1 is SGHNT and CDR2 is YYREEE in the germline V gene (reference sequence). The CDR3 consists of 15 residues. Written as DNA, the CDR3 is TGTGCCAGCAGCTTCTTAGGGACAGTACAAGAGACCCAGTACTTC. The encoded protein is CASSFLGTVQETQYF. The whole variable domain, filled in from reference TRBV5-4 and TRBJ2-5, reads ETGVTQSPTHLIKTRGQQVTLRCSSQSGHNTVSWYQQALGQGPQFIFQYYREEENGRGNFPPRFSGLQFPNYSSELNVNALELDDSALYLCASSFLGTVQETQYFGPGTRLLVL.

This clone was observed a few times. This rearrangement joins TRBV4-1 to TRBJ2-7; D is possibly TRBD2 (5 bases). The CDR3 length is 14 residues. Trimming took off 1 base at V and 6 bases at J, with 13 bases between the two ends. Per the germline V gene, CDR1 is MGHRA and CDR2 is YSYEKL. CDR3 nucleotide sequence: TGCGCCAGCAGCCAAGTCGGACCACGGGGCGAGCAGTACTTC. Translated: CASSQVGPRGEQYF.

The chain couples TRBV18 to TRBJ1-1; 7 nucleotides line up with TRBD1. The length of the CDR3 is 15 residues. V dropped 2 bases and J dropped 4; count of bases not matched to a gene: 7. CDR1 and CDR2 (germline): KGHSH, LQKENI. The CDR3 region has the DNA TGTGCCAGCTCACCAGGGCAGGGGGTTGCCACTGAAGCTTTCTTT. Translation gives CASSPGQGVATEAFF.

The V call is TRBV30, the J call TRBJ2-1; D is undetermined. The CDR3 is made up of 13 amino acids. Trimming took off 1 base at V and 8 bases at J, with 12 bases between the two ends. Per germline, CDR1 GTSNPN and CDR2 SVGIG (reference sequence). CDR3 in DNA: TGTGCCTGGAGTGGCTTAAGAAGCCATGAGCAGTTCTTC. It is translated as CAWSGLRSHEQFF.

The chain carries TRBV5-4 and TRBJ2-1; 12 bases match TRBD1. CDR3 length: 16 amino acids. The V gene's germline CDR1 is SGHNT and CDR2 YYREEE (reference sequence). V lost 4 bases, J lost 6 bases, and 8 bases stayed unmatched. Written as DNA, the CDR3 is TGTGCCAGCAGCGGCGCCGGGACAGGGGGCGGCAATGAGCAGTTCTTC. Translating gives CASSGAGTGGGNEQFF.

The chain uses TRBV6-5 and TRBJ2-7; a weak D match, TRBD1 (5 bases). The CDR3 contains 13 residues. Trimming stripped 7 bases from V and 1 base from J, with 11 bases between. CDR1 MNHEY and CDR2 SVGAGI come from the germline V gene. The CDR3 DNA is TGTGCCAGCAAAAGCCCAGGGTCCTACGAGCAGTACTTC. Translating it yields CASKSPGSYEQYF.

This chain connects TRBV9 to TRBJ1-6; D gene uncertain. Trimming shortened V by 4 bases and J by 1 base, and 12 bases separated the two germline ends. In germline, CDR1 is SGDLS, CDR2 YYNGEE. CDR3 length: 16 residues. The CDR3 DNA follows: TGTGCCAGCAGCCCACGCGGCGTATCCTATAATTCACCCCTCCACTTT. Translation gives CASSPRGVSYNSPLHF.

This chain connects TRBV19 to TRBJ1-5, with 12 bases fitting TRBD1. CDR1 LNHDA and CDR2 SQIVND come from the germline V gene (reference sequence). V trimming: 6 bases; J trimming: 5 bases; junction bases outside the gene matches: 5. The CDR3 extends over 15 amino acids. This CDR3 reads CASSVGQGADQPQHF. CDR3 DNA sequence: TGTGCCAGTAGCGTGGGACAGGGGGCGGATCAGCCCCAGCATTTT.

V is TRBV5-4 and J is TRBJ1-1; possible D gene TRBD1, 5 bases. Germline CDR1 reads SGHNT; CDR2 reads YYREEE (reference sequence). V was shortened by 3 bases and J by 6 bases, with 15 bases between the two germline ends. CDR3 length: 14 residues. The CDR3, as DNA: TGTGCCAGCAGCTCGAATCCAGGAGGGGCTGAAGCTTTCTTT. This codes for CASSSNPGGAEAFF.